Listed here is a single T cell receptor (beta chain). In the original analysis: Estimated nucleated cell counts came from reference gene primer amplification. TCRdb's copy holds only in-frame clones and misses some; the assay was immunoSEQ multiplex PCR. That table furnishes V, J and clone size, whereas the DNA furnished D and trimming. The sample carries 90,000 to 120,000 clones, 85% to 90% recorded once. This record belongs to a study of blood T cell repertoires in COVID-19. Study-level information: Samples representing acute and convalescent COVID-19 were sourced from the United States, Italy and Spain. PBMCs, B-cell-depleted T cells, or T cells were the source of the cDNA or gDNA that made up the material.

This receptor was obtained from a human donor in a cohort sampled during active COVID-19. Sequenced sample: peripheral blood.

Here the CDR3 DNA reads TGTGCCAGCAGCTTCGGGATCCCGAATGCCCAAGAGACCCAGTACTTC. This codes for CASSFGIPNAQETQYF. The chain carries TRBV7-9 and TRBJ2-5; maybe TRBD2 (5 bases). Trimming cost V 3 bases and J 1 base, with 15 bases left between them. The CDR3 has 16 amino acids. Germline loops: CDR1 SEHNR, CDR2 FQNEAQ (reference sequence).